These 13 T cell receptor beta chains were sequenced from one sample in a study of cytomegalovirus exposure and HLA in healthy donors. 13 Jbeta primers and 60 Vbeta primers were used for the PCR. Assay: immunoSEQ multiplex PCR; the TCRdb copy retains only in-frame clones and omits some. The top ten clones hold approximately 1.9% of a sample with just over 150,000 clones, under 90% of them seen once. The sequencing sample was made of PBMCs. Source of these receptors: a man between 18 and 35 years old in good health and CMV-seronegative.

The CDR3 sequence: CASSLTGGTEAFF. The CDR3 nucleotides are TGCGCCAGCAGCTTGACAGGGGGCACTGAAGCTTTCTTT. The V gene is TRBV5-1, the J gene TRBJ1-1; 8 nucleotides match TRBD1. The V segment lost 1 base and the J segment 4 bases; nucleotides outside the gene matches: 0. CDR3 size: 13 residues. The germline V gene has CDR1 SGHRS and CDR2 YFSETQ.

The chain combines TRBV6-1 with TRBJ2-5, with 8 nucleotides matching TRBD2. Germline V gene data show CDR1 as MNHNS and CDR2 as SASEGT. With 3 bases clipped from V and 1 base from J, the junction kept 4 bases outside the gene matches. This CDR3 has 15 amino acids. The CDR3 sequence: CASSDAGGPQETQYF. In nucleotides, the CDR3 is TGTGCCAGCAGTGATGCGGGAGGACCCCAAGAGACCCAGTACTTC.

This sequence joins TRBV6-5 and TRBJ2-2; no definite D call. Germline assignment: CDR1 MNHEY and CDR2 SVGAGI. The CDR3 contains 15 residues. V lost 10 bases to trimming and J lost 0 bases, with 15 bases between them. CDR3 loop: CATRSVPANTGELFF. CDR3 DNA: TGTGCCACCCGTTCAGTCCCAGCGAACACCGGGGAGCTGTTTTTT.

J is TRBJ2-1 and V is TRBV11-3; 8 nucleotides match TRBD2. The CDR3 extends over 15 amino acids. CDR1 and CDR2 from the germline V gene are SGHNT and YENEEA. With 3 bases clipped from V and 7 bases from J, the junction kept 8 bases outside the gene matches. The CDR3 DNA sequence: TGTGCCAGCAGCTTCGGGGGGGCAGGGGTAAATGAGCAGTTCTTC. This codes for CASSFGGAGVNEQFF.

The chain joins TRBV7-2 to TRBJ2-5; a weak D match, TRBD1 (5 bases). With the DNA end fitting TRBJ2-7 better, the J assignment may be wrong. Per germline, CDR1 SGHTA and CDR2 FQGNSA. CDR3 length: 14 residues. CDR3 DNA sequence: TGTGCCAGCAGCCCCCTATTAGGGGTCGCCGAGCAGTACTTC. It translates to CASSPLLGVAEQYF.

This rearrangement joins TRBV5-1 to TRBJ1-2; the match to TRBD1 covers 7 bases. The germline CDR1 and CDR2 sequences are SGHRS and YFSETQ. The ends lost 3 bases at V and 7 bases at J; junction bases unmatched: 9. This CDR3 spans 14 amino acids. Here the CDR3 reads CASSSQTGLGGYTF. In DNA form, the CDR3 reads TGCGCCAGCAGCTCGCAGACAGGGCTGGGTGGCTACACCTTC. Looking up the rest from reference TRBV5-1 and TRBJ1-2 gives the full variable domain: KAGVTQTPRYLIKTRGQQVTLSCSPISGHRSVSWYQQTPGQGLQFLFEYFSETQRNKGNFPGRFSGRQFSNSRSEMNVSTLELGDSALYLCASSSQTGLGGYTFGSGTRLTVV.

This clone was picked up a small number of times. The chain's CDR3 is CASSSRQGASPLHF. For the CDR3, the DNA is TGTGCCAGCAGCTCCCGACAGGGTGCGTCACCCCTCCACTTT. The gene calls are TRBV7-9 and TRBJ1-6; 7 bases map to TRBD1. The germline CDR1 and CDR2 sequences are SEHNR and FQNEAQ (reference sequence). The CDR3 has 14 residues. V shed 4 bases and J 10 bases; nucleotides not matched to a gene: 7.

The chain recombines TRBV7-2 with TRBJ1-1; D is possibly TRBD1 (5 bases). The CDR3 runs to 13 residues. Germline V CDR1 and CDR2: SGHTA, FQGNSA. The V and J ends lost 6 bases and 3 bases respectively, with 11 bases between them. The CDR3: CASSKDTDTEAFF. The CDR3 nucleotides read TGTGCCAGCAGTAAGGACACTGACACTGAAGCTTTCTTT.

The J gene is TRBJ2-7, the V gene TRBV14; TRBD2 matches at 12 bases. The CDR3 runs 15 residues. CDR1 and CDR2 from the germline V gene are SGHDN and FVKESK. The trim removed 1 base at V and 6 bases at J, leaving 4 bases unmatched. The CDR3 region is CASSQGLAGVGEQYF. As DNA, the CDR3 is TGTGCCAGCAGCCAAGGACTAGCGGGAGTGGGCGAGCAGTACTTC.

The genes are TRBV11-2 and TRBJ2-4; TRBD2 agrees at 12 bases. V shed 7 bases, J shed 4 bases, and the junction held 8 bases outside the gene matches. CDR3 size: 16 residues. Germline V gene sequence: CDR1 SGHAT, CDR2 FQNNGV. CDR3: CASILTSGGDKNIQYF. The CDR3 bases are TGTGCCAGCATCCTGACTAGCGGGGGAGATAAAAACATTCAGTACTTC.

This rearrangement joins TRBV7-8 to TRBJ2-7; 12 nucleotides agree with TRBD2. J was trimmed by 2 bases and V by 5 bases; bases with no gene match: 7. CDR1 is SGHVS, CDR2 FQNEAQ, per germline. The CDR3 is 16 amino acids. This CDR3 is CASSPRTSGATYEQYF. For the CDR3, the DNA is TGTGCCAGCAGCCCGAGGACTAGCGGGGCCACCTACGAGCAGTACTTC.

V gene TRBV18 combines with J gene TRBJ1-5; TRBD1 aligns across 7 bases. This CDR3 region has 15 residues. J lost 7 bases, V lost 1 base, and 7 bases had no gene match. CDR1 and CDR2 (germline): KGHSH, LQKENI. CDR3 nucleotide sequence: TGTGCCAGCTCACCACAAGGACAGGCGGGGCAGCCCCAGCATTTT. It is translated as CASSPQGQAGQPQHF.

This chain links TRBV5-1 with TRBJ1-4, with a weak D call TRBD1 (6 bases). Germline V CDR1 and CDR2: SGHRS, YFSETQ. The V gene lost 1 base and the J gene lost 0 bases, with 13 bases spanning the gap. This CDR3 contains 17 residues. The DNA of the CDR3 is TGCGCCAGCAGCTTGAAAGGGGGGGGTTCAACTAATGAAAAACTGTTTTTT. It specifies CASSLKGGGSTNEKLFF.